The T cell receptor (beta chain) described here comes from a study of OX40 agonist ivuxolimab in advanced cancers. About the research overall: Patients were treated with intravenous ivuxolimab, dosed at 0.01 to 10 mg/kg and infused every 2 weeks.

A remark on this clone: Its antigen is undetermined.

General study points: With doses of 0.1 to 3.0 mg/kg, CD4+ and CD8+ blood T cells had undergone clonal expansion by week 6. The authors also found low normalized T-cell clonal expansion in some nonresponders. Which antigen the expanded peripheral T cells recognized is unknown.

Sequenced by immunoSEQ multiplex PCR; TCRdb stores in-frame clones only, minus some. This table has under 50,000 clones, around 92% appearing once. The CDR3 extends over 15 amino acids. V was shortened by 9 bases and J by 4 bases, with 21 bases between the two germline ends. Germline CDR1 ENHRY, CDR2 SYGVKD. The sequencing here drew on CD4+ or CD8+ T cells sorted from blood, taken in a trial of the OX40 agonist ivuxolimab. The genes are TRBV10-3 and TRBJ2-5, with D tentatively TRBD2 (6 bases). This TCR was sampled from an adult with an advanced solid tumor such as melanoma, head and neck, liver or kidney cancer. The CDR3 is CAIRPGEVSGETQYF. As DNA, the CDR3 is TGTGCCATTCGGCCGGGAGAGGTTTCGGGAGAGACCCAGTACTTC.